This T cell receptor (beta chain) was obtained from a study of neoadjuvant nivolumab and ipilimumab in lung cancer. Study-wide points: Only two of four nivolumab-treated tumors gained richness and clonality by surgery.

On this clone: Its antigen is not known.

Clones were sequenced by immunoSEQ multiplex PCR, and TCRdb holds only the in-frame ones, with some missing. The sample lists about 8,800 clones; approximately 80% were seen once. With V trimmed by 3 bases and J by 2 bases, 2 bases remained unmatched. The germline V gene encodes CDR1 SGHTA and CDR2 FQGNSA. This CDR3 comprises 14 residues. The clonotype comes from an adult with non-small cell lung cancer. The sample in question was tumor tissue, obtained after neoadjuvant nivolumab, alone or with ipilimumab, at or shortly before surgery. The V and J genes are TRBV7-2 and TRBJ2-7; 9 bases agree with TRBD1. CDR3 nucleotide sequence: TGTGCCAGCAGCTTGGGGACAGGGCCCTACGAGCAGTACTTC. Translating gives CASSLGTGPYEQYF.